The present entry profiles one TCR beta chain with its context. The sample belongs to a study of blood T cell repertoires in COVID-19. Study overall: PBMCs, B-cell-depleted T cells, or T cells were the source of the cDNA or gDNA that made up the material.

Original processing notes: Reference gene primer amplification yielded estimated nucleated cell counts. The method was immunoSEQ multiplex PCR; TCRdb's version includes in-frame clones alone and lacks a portion of them. V, J and clone size derive from that table, while D and trimming were established from the DNA sequence. The repertoire includes 20,000 to 25,000 clones, about nine tenths of them detected once, and around 7% sits in the top ten. The CDR3 has 15 residues. CDR1 and CDR2 (germline): SGHTS, YDEGEE. After removal of 1 base from V and 4 bases from J, the junction contained 2 bases not matched to a gene.

This receptor was taken from a man between 65 and 79 years old with active COVID-19. Sequencing input: peripheral blood. V and J are TRBV5-8 and TRBJ2-2, with TRBD2 identical over 9 bases. For the CDR3, the DNA is TGTGCCAGCAGCTTGTTTAGCGGGGGCACCGGGGAGCTGTTTTTT. It specifies CASSLFSGGTGELFF.